The 24 T cell receptor beta chains reported below all come from one sample, sequenced in a study of T cell repertoires in cytomegalovirus infection. TCRdb fed the reads into MiXCR, producing one record per CDR3 protein. The table lists roughly 230,000 distinct CDR3 sequences, around an eighth of them singletons. Sequencing was done on a sample of PBMCs. These receptors were taken from a human donor in good health (CMV status not recorded). Some clones in this sample may be carry-over from other donors' samples.

In its sample, this clonotype was seen a few times. The CDR3 sequence: CSATETGGTLNYGYTF. As DNA, the CDR3 is TGCAGTGCTACCGAGACAGGGGGGACTCTCAACTATGGCTACACCTTC. The V gene is TRBV20-1, the J gene TRBJ1-2; TRBD1 aligns across 9 bases. V lost 4 bases and J lost 2; bases outside the gene matches: 11. This CDR3 region has 16 residues. Germline CDR1 and CDR2: DFQATT and SNEGSKA (reference sequence).

This clonotype was found many times. The rearrangement links TRBV28 to TRBJ2-1; weak D call: TRBD2 (6 bases). The germline V gene encodes CDR1 MDHEN and CDR2 SYDVKM. The V and J ends lost 8 bases and 1 base respectively, with 12 bases between them. The CDR3 totals 14 residues. The DNA for the CDR3 is TGTGCCAGCGGCAATCGGGGGTCCTACAATGAGCAGTTCTTC. Its translation is CASGNRGSYNEQFF.

This clonotype was observed a handful of times. The chain employs TRBV9 and TRBJ1-2; the match to TRBD1 covers 7 bases. The trim removed 3 bases at V and 3 bases at J, leaving 5 bases unmatched. Germline CDR1 is SGDLS and CDR2 is YYNGEE. The CDR3 is made up of 14 amino acids. CDR3 DNA: TGTGCCAGCAGCGCGACCGGGACAGACTATGGCTACACCTTC. It yields the protein CASSATGTDYGYTF. Full variable domain (missing parts from reference TRBV9 and TRBJ1-2): DSGVTQTPKHLITATGQRVTLRCSPRSGDLSVYWYQQSLDQGLQFLIQYYNGEERAKGNILERFSAQQFPDLHSELNLSSLELGDSALYFCASSATGTDYGYTFGSGTRLTVV.

The sample holds one count of this clonotype. This rearrangement joins TRBV20-1 to TRBJ1-2, with 8 positions matching TRBD1. The germline gives CDR1 DFQATT, CDR2 SNEGSKA (reference sequence). This CDR3 comprises 13 residues. V shed 3 bases, J shed 7 bases, and the junction held 7 bases outside the gene matches. The CDR3 nucleotides read TGCAGTGCTAGGAATGACAGGGGAGGTGGCTACACCTTC. The encoded protein is CSARNDRGGGYTF.

This clonotype appeared a few times. J is TRBJ1-2 and V is TRBV5-1; D is unresolved. The CDR3 spans 14 residues. Between the trimmed V and J ends, which lost 0 bases and 2 bases, there was a span of 8 bases. Germline V gene data show CDR1 as SGHRS and CDR2 as YFSETQ. The CDR3 sequence: CASSLDPLNYGYTF. In nucleotides, the CDR3 is TGCGCCAGCAGCTTGGACCCCTTAAACTATGGCTACACCTTC.

This clonotype was detected ten times or more. This chain joins TRBV7-3 and TRBJ1-5; 8 bases are a match to TRBD1. From germline, CDR1 is SGHTA and CDR2 FQGTGA. This CDR3 is 13 amino acids long. The V segment lost 4 bases and the J segment 10 bases; nucleotides outside the gene matches: 6. CDR3 coding DNA: TGTGCCAGCAGCTCGGGGACAGGTTTCCCCCAGCATTTT. Translated: CASSSGTGFPQHF. Filled out from reference TRBV7-3 and TRBJ1-5, the complete variable domain reads GAGVSQTPSNKVTEKGKYVELRCDPISGHTALYWYRQSLGQGPEFLIYFQGTGAADDSGLPNDRFFAVRPEGSVSTLKIQRTERGDSAVYLCASSSGTGFPQHFGDGTRLSIL.

The CDR3 region is CASSIGGGASKNIQYF. The CDR3 bases are TGTGCCAGTAGTATCGGAGGGGGGGCCTCCAAAAACATTCAGTACTTC. The J gene is TRBJ2-4, the V gene TRBV19; TRBD2 might be the D (7 bases). Deletions cut 3 bases from V and 2 bases from J, with 14 bases between. Germline lookup yields CDR1 LNHDA and CDR2 SQIVND (reference sequence). The CDR3 is made up of 16 amino acids.

This clonotype has a count of ten or more. The chain combines TRBV7-2 with TRBJ2-2, with 9 bases lining up with TRBD1. V lost 2 bases, J lost 5 bases, and 6 bases stayed unmatched. Germline V gives CDR1 SGHTA, CDR2 FQGNSA. The CDR3 has 16 amino acids. The CDR3 loop is CASSLRTGVLTGELFF. CDR3 nucleotide sequence: TGTGCCAGCAGCTTAAGGACAGGGGTTTTAACCGGGGAGCTGTTTTTT. The complete variable domain, with remaining parts taken from reference TRBV7-2 and TRBJ2-2, reads GAGVSQSPSNKVTEKGKDVELRCDPISGHTALYWYRQSLGQGLEFLIYFQGNSAPDKSGLPSDRFSAERTGGSVSTLTIQRTQQEDSAVYLCASSLRTGVLTGELFFGEGSRLTVL.

This clonotype showed up many times. The J gene is TRBJ2-7, the V gene TRBV7-2; tentatively, D is TRBD1 (6 bases). The CDR3 is 14 amino acids. V was cut by 1 base and J by 2 bases, with 9 bases left in between. Germline V gene sequence: CDR1 SGHTA, CDR2 FQGNSA. The CDR3 is CASSLEDRTYEQYF. CDR3 coding DNA: TGTGCCAGCAGCTTAGAGGACAGAACCTACGAGCAGTACTTC.

This clonotype came up a few times. J is TRBJ2-7 and V is TRBV27, with TRBD2 matching 12 bases. Germline CDR1 reads MNHEY; CDR2 reads SMNVEV (reference sequence). The CDR3 length is 15 residues. The junction had 4 bases not matched to a gene; V was cut back by 2 bases and J by 5 bases. The CDR3 sequence is CASSLRTSGTDEQYF. CDR3 coding DNA: TGTGCCAGCAGTTTACGGACTAGCGGGACGGACGAGCAGTACTTC.

This clonotype was observed a few times. The rearrangement joins TRBV11-2 to TRBJ2-1; 9 nucleotides agree with TRBD2. Germline CDR1 reads SGHAT; CDR2 reads FQNNGV. The V and J ends lost 5 bases and 10 bases, in that order; junction bases with no gene match: 12. The CDR3 extends over 15 amino acids. In DNA form, the CDR3 reads TGTGCCAGCAGCGTCGATAGCGGGAGCTCGAGGGAGCAGTTCTTC. As protein: CASSVDSGSSREQFF.

This clonotype showed up many times. The chain couples TRBV12-3 or TRBV12-4 to TRBJ1-1; D possibly corresponds to TRBD1 (6 bases). This CDR3 has 14 amino acids. Trimming removed 6 bases at V and 0 bases at J, with 11 bases between. The DNA of the CDR3 is TGTGCCAGCAGCCTGACAGGCGTGAACACTGAAGCTTTCTTT. The encoded protein is CASSLTGVNTEAFF.

This clonotype was observed many times. The chain joins TRBV7-2 to TRBJ2-7; D not certain. Trimming left V 1 base short and J 3 bases short, with 10 bases between. Per germline, CDR1 SGHTA and CDR2 FQGNSA. This CDR3 is built from 14 residues. The CDR3 protein is CASSLGPSYYEQYF. The CDR3, as DNA: TGTGCCAGCAGCTTAGGGCCCAGTTACTACGAGCAGTACTTC.

There are a few counts of this clonotype. The chain has TRBV20-1 and TRBJ2-5; possibly TRBD1 for D (6 bases). Germline V gene lookup returns CDR1 DFQATT and CDR2 SNEGSKA (reference sequence). V was pared by 3 bases and J by 0 bases, with 8 bases between. This CDR3 is built from 13 residues. CDR3 in DNA: TGCAGTGCTAGTCGGGACAACCAAGAGACCCAGTACTTC. It translates to CSASRDNQETQYF.

The genes are TRBV29-1 and TRBJ2-3; 7 bases are shared with TRBD1. The CDR3 is 13 amino acids. Trimming at V came to 7 bases and at J to 7 bases, leaving 11 bases not matched to a gene. Per the germline V gene, CDR1 is SQVTM and CDR2 is ANQGSEA. The CDR3 spells CSAARTGGNTQYF. The CDR3, as DNA: TGCAGCGCCGCCCGGACAGGCGGTAATACGCAGTATTTT.

This clonotype was picked up a small number of times. J is TRBJ2-2 and V is TRBV7-2; D possibly corresponds to TRBD2 (5 bases). Germline CDR1 is SGHTA and CDR2 is FQGNSA. V dropped 8 bases and J dropped 4 bases, with 14 bases sitting between them. This CDR3 is built from 14 residues. DNA for the CDR3: TGTGCCAGCCTGACGGGGTATGGCACCGGGGAGCTGTTTTTT. Its translation: CASLTGYGTGELFF.

This clonotype occurred many times. CDR3 loop: CASRHTGGGYTF. In DNA form, the CDR3 reads TGTGCCAGCAGGCATACAGGGGGTGGCTACACCTTC. The V and J genes are TRBV6-1 and TRBJ1-2; TRBD1 agrees at 8 bases. The CDR3 length is 12 residues. The junction had 4 bases not matched to a gene; V was cut back by 6 bases and J by 7 bases. Germline V gene data show CDR1 as MNHNS and CDR2 as SASEGT.

The rearrangement joins TRBV4-1 to TRBJ2-1; tentative D call: TRBD2 (7 bases). V lost 2 bases, J lost 7 bases, and 12 bases lay in between. This CDR3 contains 14 residues. Germline CDR1 and CDR2: MGHRA and YSYEKL. CDR3 loop: CASSQSAGANEQFF. The CDR3 bases are TGCGCCAGCAGCCAATCCGCGGGGGCGAATGAGCAGTTCTTC.

The chain employs TRBV6-6 and TRBJ1-1; D is undetermined. The V and J ends lost 2 bases and 6 bases respectively, with 13 bases between them. This CDR3 region has 14 residues. CDR1 and CDR2 from the germline V gene are MNHNY and SVGAGI (reference sequence). CDR3 bases: TGTGCCAGCAGTTACGGGGTTTTGGTGGCTGAAGCTTTCTTT. Residues: CASSYGVLVAEAFF.

Many counts were recorded for this clonotype. The chain uses TRBV7-2 and TRBJ1-2; 11 nucleotides match TRBD1. CDR3 length: 16 amino acids. Germline CDR1 and CDR2: SGHTA and FQGNSA. J was trimmed by 7 bases and V by 5 bases; bases with no gene match: 12. The CDR3 protein is CASSANAGQGASGYTF. The CDR3 coding sequence is TGTGCCAGCAGCGCGAACGCCGGACAGGGGGCTTCTGGCTACACCTTC.

V and J are TRBV18 and TRBJ2-1; D possibly corresponds to TRBD1 (5 bases). Germline values: CDR1 KGHSH, CDR2 LQKENI. Trimming took 3 bases from V and 4 from J, leaving 10 bases between them. CDR3 length: 14 residues. The CDR3 nucleotides read TGTGCCAGCTCACCCTTCGACAGATACAATGAGCAGTTCTTC. Translating it yields CASSPFDRYNEQFF.

This clonotype was counted ten times or more. The chain employs TRBV7-2 and TRBJ2-7; 8 bases line up with TRBD2. V shed 7 bases, J shed 4 bases, and the junction held 6 bases outside the gene matches. Looked up from germline, CDR1 is SGHTA and CDR2 is FQGNSA. This CDR3 has 13 amino acids. The CDR3 DNA follows: TGTGCCAGCACAGGCGGGGGGTCTTACGAGCAGTACTTC. This sequence encodes CASTGGGSYEQYF.

This clonotype came up a few times. The CDR3 protein is CASSIVGVGPGELFF. The CDR3, as DNA: TGTGCCAGTAGTATAGTGGGTGTAGGACCCGGGGAGCTGTTTTTT. The rearrangement joins TRBV19 to TRBJ2-2; D call uncertain. The CDR3 sequence is 15 residues long. The V end was cut by 1 base, the J end by 6 bases, with 12 bases between. The germline V gene has CDR1 LNHDA and CDR2 SQIVND (reference sequence).

This clonotype was counted ten times or more. The rearrangement joins TRBV7-2 to TRBJ2-5; D uncertain. Per the germline V gene, CDR1 is SGHTA and CDR2 is FQGNSA. The ends were cut back, 1 base at V and 0 bases at J, with 6 bases in the middle. The CDR3 totals 14 residues. The CDR3 DNA reads TGTGCCAGCAGCTTAGGACGGAACCAAGAGACCCAGTACTTC. This gives the protein CASSLGRNQETQYF.